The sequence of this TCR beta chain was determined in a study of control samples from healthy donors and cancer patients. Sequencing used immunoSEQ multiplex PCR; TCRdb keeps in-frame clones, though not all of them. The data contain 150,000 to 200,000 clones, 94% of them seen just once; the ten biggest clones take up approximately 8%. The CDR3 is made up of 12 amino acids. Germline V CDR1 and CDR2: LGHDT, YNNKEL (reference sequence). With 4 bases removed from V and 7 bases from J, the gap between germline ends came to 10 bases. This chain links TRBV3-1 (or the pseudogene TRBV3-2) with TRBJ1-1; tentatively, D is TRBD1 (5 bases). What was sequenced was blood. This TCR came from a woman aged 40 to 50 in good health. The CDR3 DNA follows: TGTGCCAGCAGCCGGGGCGGAGGTGAAGCTTTCTTT. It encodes CASSRGGGEAFF.